The present T cell receptor (beta chain) was sequenced within a study of cytomegalovirus exposure and HLA in healthy donors. The study's findings and limits: Cytomegalovirus status was reportedly diagnosed by the classifier with high specificity and sensitivity.

Researchers ran the PCR with 60 Vbeta and 13 Jbeta primers. This table comes from immunoSEQ multiplex PCR, and its TCRdb copy is limited to in-frame clones, with some not included. Of around 140,000 clones listed, 70% to 80% are singletons. The sample holds one count of this clone. Antigen unknown. Trimming removed 4 bases from V and 4 bases from J, with 17 bases in between. The V gene's germline CDR1 is SGHTS and CDR2 YDEGEE. This CDR3 has 15 amino acids. The sequence came from a female donor in good health and CMV-seronegative. The sample comprised PBMCs. This chain links TRBV5-8 with TRBJ1-2, with D possibly matching TRBD1 (5 bases). The CDR3 reads CASSLRGVGSYGYTF. The CDR3, as DNA: TGTGCCAGCAGCCTTCGGGGGGTGGGTAGCTATGGCTACACCTTC.